One sample yielded the 11 T cell receptor beta chains listed below, sequenced in a study of control samples from healthy donors and cancer patients. TCRdb's copy holds only in-frame clones and misses some; the assay was immunoSEQ multiplex PCR. The profile shows around 130,000 clones, more than 70% of them singletons. Sequenced sample: blood. The receptor set was obtained from a man aged 50-59 years in good health.

This chain uses TRBV6-5 with TRBJ2-7; 7 bases map to TRBD1. J gave up 0 bases and V 6 bases, and 5 bases lay outside the gene matches. CDR3 length equals 14 residues. Germline assignment: CDR1 MNHEY and CDR2 SVGAGI. In nucleotides, the CDR3 is TGTGCCAGCAGGCCGGGACAGCACTCCTACGAGCAGTACTTC. This gives the protein CASRPGQHSYEQYF.

The J gene is TRBJ2-3, the V gene TRBV5-1, with D possibly matching TRBD1 (6 bases). V was trimmed by 4 bases and J by 2 bases, leaving 11 bases between them. CDR1 and CDR2 (germline): SGHRS, YFSETQ. The CDR3 extends over 14 amino acids. CDR3 protein: CASSRTEYTDTQYF. CDR3 coding DNA: TGCGCCAGCAGCCGGACAGAGTACACAGATACGCAGTATTTT.

The gene calls are TRBV6-6 and TRBJ1-4; D not certain. CDR3 length equals 15 residues. Trimming took 8 bases from V and 0 from J, leaving 13 bases between them. The germline V gene encodes CDR1 MNHNY and CDR2 SVGAGI (reference sequence). CDR3 bases: TGTGCCAGCTCCCTCCCCCCCGCAACTAATGAAAAACTGTTTTTT. This encodes CASSLPPATNEKLFF.

The J gene is TRBJ1-6, the V gene TRBV27, with D maybe TRBD1 (5 bases). Per the germline V gene, CDR1 is MNHEY and CDR2 is SMNVEV (reference sequence). Between the trimmed V and J ends, which lost 6 bases and 7 bases, there was a span of 13 bases. The CDR3 sequence is 14 residues long. CDR3 in amino acids: CASRPDSVNSPLHF. Here the CDR3 DNA reads TGTGCCAGCAGGCCAGACAGCGTCAATTCACCCCTCCACTTT.

The chain has TRBV2 and TRBJ1-4; 10 bases match TRBD1. The CDR3 has 14 residues. From germline, CDR1 is SNHLY and CDR2 FYNNEI. The V and J ends lost 9 bases and 8 bases, in that order; junction bases with no gene match: 9. CDR3 amino acids: CASYRDRGTEKLFF. Here the CDR3 DNA reads TGTGCCAGTTACCGGGACAGGGGAACCGAAAAACTGTTTTTT.

The rearrangement uses TRBV12-3 or TRBV12-4 and TRBJ2-5; no firm D call. V lost 4 bases and J 5 bases, leaving 8 bases between the germline ends. This CDR3 region has 12 residues. The CDR3 nucleotides read TGTGCCAGCAGTTCCGGGCTGGAGACCCAGTACTTC. Encoded protein: CASSSGLETQYF.

The chain combines TRBV5-4 with TRBJ1-1; D possibly corresponds to TRBD1 (5 bases). The germline CDR1 and CDR2 sequences are SGHNT and YYREEE (reference sequence). The CDR3 contains 14 residues. The V gene lost 3 bases and the J gene lost 1 base, with 10 bases spanning the gap. CDR3 amino acids: CASSSRQQNTEAFF. CDR3 DNA sequence: TGTGCCAGCAGCTCCAGACAGCAGAACACTGAAGCTTTCTTT.

The chain has TRBV10-3 and TRBJ2-5; D gene uncertain. The CDR3 extends over 15 amino acids. V gave up 4 bases and J gave up 1 base, with 13 bases separating them. The germline CDR1 and CDR2 sequences are ENHRY and SYGVKD. The CDR3 DNA follows: TGTGCCATCAGTGCCACCGGGCCAGCCCAAGAGACCCAGTACTTC. Its protein product is CAISATGPAQETQYF.

The chain combines TRBV5-1 with TRBJ1-1; the D is unclear. V was clipped by 0 bases and J by 6 bases, with 6 bases between them. CDR3 length: 12 amino acids. CDR1 SGHRS and CDR2 YFSETQ come from the germline V gene. The chain's CDR3 is CASSLDGAEAFF. CDR3 nucleotide sequence: TGCGCCAGCAGCTTGGACGGGGCTGAAGCTTTCTTT.

The gene calls are TRBV15 and TRBJ1-1, with TRBD1 matching 9 bases. The V gene's germline CDR1 is LNHNV and CDR2 YYDKDF (reference sequence). This CDR3 spans 15 amino acids. Trimming took 5 bases from V and 5 from J; bases not matched to a gene: 9. In nucleotides, the CDR3 is TGTGCCACCAGCGCGAATGTGGGGACAGGGACTGAAGCTTTCTTT. This gives the protein CATSANVGTGTEAFF.

In DNA, the CDR3 is TGTGCCAGCAGCTTAGAGACAGGGGGCTGGGGCTACACCTTC. Translating it yields CASSLETGGWGYTF. V is TRBV7-6 and J is TRBJ1-2, with 10 bases matching TRBD1. Germline CDR1 reads SGHVS; CDR2 reads FNYEAQ. With V trimmed by 1 base and J by 8 bases, 4 bases remained unmatched. The CDR3 spans 14 residues. Using reference TRBV7-6 and TRBJ1-2 for the parts outside the CDR3, the full variable domain is GAGVSQSPRYKVTKRGQDVALRCDPISGHVSLYWYRQALGQGPEFLTYFNYEAQQDKSGLPNDRFSAERPEGSISTLTIQRTEQRDSAMYRCASSLETGGWGYTFGSGTRLTVV.